Sequencing of this TCR beta chain was carried out in a study of shared clonotypes between healthy human individuals. V lost 2 bases and J lost 8, with 12 bases in between. This CDR3 region has 12 residues. From germline, CDR1 is SQVTM and CDR2 ANQGSEA. Sequenced by immunoSEQ multiplex PCR; TCRdb stores in-frame clones only, minus some. The sample holds more than 150,000 clones; 66% are singletons and the top ten take under 11%. V and J are TRBV29-1 and TRBJ1-2; no firm D call. The receptor was isolated from a man younger than 40 in good health. The sequenced sample was memory CD4+ T cells sorted from blood. Subset described: CD45RA-negative fraction. CDR3 in DNA: TGCAGCGTTGAAAAGTGGGCAGGAGGCTACACCTTC. As protein: CSVEKWAGGYTF. Full variable domain (outside the CDR3, taken from reference TRBV29-1 and TRBJ1-2): SAVISQKPSRDICQRGTSLTIQCQVDSQVTMMFWYRQQPGQSLTLIATANQGSEATYESGFVIDKFPISRPNLTFSTLTVSNMSPEDSSIYLCSVEKWAGGYTFGSGTRLTVV.